Here is one TCR beta chain with its context. In its sample, this clonotype was seen a few times. It has no known antigen specificity. Nothing much larger sits one base from this clone, and base qualities are not available. Reads for this sample came from an Illumina NovaSeq 6000. TCR cDNA was synthesized by 5'RACE template switching, which introduced a universal primer site and unique molecular identifiers. Priming for cDNA synthesis came from both the TCR alpha and TCR beta constant segments. Library amplification involved two PCR steps, and the second step added sample barcodes and sequencing adapters. Sequencing of libraries was done on Illumina HiSeq 2500 (2x100 bp) or NovaSeq (2x150 bp). The source study handled its data this way. Demultiplexing of reads and collapsing into UMI consensus sequences were performed with MIGEC, and V(D)J alignment was carried out with MiXCR. Clonotypes responding to the vaccine were identified with edgeR on replicate PBMC samples, with the criteria of FDR below 0.01 and a log2 fold change above 5 up to day 15. Bulk clonotypes were assigned CD4 or CD8 identity according to which sequenced CD4 or CD8 repertoire held them at higher abundance. The raw public reads went through TCRdb reprocessing: fastp at Q25, MiXCR clone calling, in-frame beta chains kept. Each CDR3 protein appears once, grouped with its most common genes and DNA. TCRdb's processing, not the authors', yielded these V and J calls. This sample gives about 320,000 distinct CDR3 sequences in total; 12% of them show up just once. 3.2% of the sample goes to the ten largest clones.

CDR1 and CDR2, looked up from the germline V gene, are KGHDR and SFDVKD. V was cut back by 2 bases and J by 2 bases, leaving a gap of 5 bases between them. The cysteine opens and the phenylalanine closes a CDR3 of 14 amino acids. The kept DNA is CDR3 alone, 42 bases in frame from the first base. The sample's treatment or condition label, decoded: live attenuated yellow fever vaccine strain. PBMCs were isolated from peripheral blood using a standard Ficoll-Paque protocol. CD4 and CD8 T-cell fractions were isolated with Dynabeads CD4 and CD8 positive selection kits. TriZol was used to extract RNA from bulk PBMCs, CD4 and CD8 fractions, and dextramer-positive and dextramer-negative fractions. This sample was taken from a study of T cells after yellow fever vaccination (dated 2019 in TCRdb). Study-wide context: The SMART-Seq v4 Ultra Low Input RNA kit was used to prepare libraries from fractions with low cell numbers. Two healthy male donors, one aged 18 to 29 and one aged 30 to 39 years, were included in the cohort. Bulk PBMC replicates and cell subsets were isolated from blood drawn at multiple timepoints before and after both primary and secondary immunization. Bulk TCR alpha and beta repertoires were sequenced longitudinally to track T-cell clones before and after primary and booster YFV17D yellow fever vaccination. Study-wide findings and limitations: A small share of clonotypes occurred in both CD4 and CD8 compartments, likely arising from convergent recombination. The secondary T-cell response was found to be weaker but faster than the primary response, with a peak reached on day 5 rather than on day 15. Computational filtering was required because FACS-sorted repertoires could contain abundant contaminating clonotypes from the bulk population. After the booster, most clones that had expanded after primary vaccination were detected again (about 97% of CD4 and around nine tenths of CD8), suggesting broad maintenance of memory. Because only a couple of donors were included in the study, the extent to which the findings can be generalized is limited.

The rearrangement joined TRBV24-1 to TRBJ2-2, with no confidently assigned D gene. The material sequenced was CD4+ T cells sorted from PBMCs, taken 15 days after the yellow fever booster vaccination. The clonotype comes from a young man who received the YFV17D yellow fever vaccine. The nucleotides are TGTGCCACCAGTGATTCCCATAACACCGGGGAGCTGTTTTTT. Its protein product is CATSDSHNTGELFF.